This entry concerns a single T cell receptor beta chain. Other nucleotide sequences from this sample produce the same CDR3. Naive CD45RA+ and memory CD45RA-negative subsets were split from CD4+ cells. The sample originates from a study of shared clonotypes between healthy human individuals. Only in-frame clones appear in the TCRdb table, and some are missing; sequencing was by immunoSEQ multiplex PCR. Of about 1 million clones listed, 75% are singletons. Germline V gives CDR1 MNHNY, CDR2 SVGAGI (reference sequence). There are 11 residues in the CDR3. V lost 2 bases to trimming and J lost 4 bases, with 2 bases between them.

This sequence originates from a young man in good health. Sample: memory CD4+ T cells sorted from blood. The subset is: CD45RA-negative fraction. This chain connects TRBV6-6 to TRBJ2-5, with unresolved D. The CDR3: CASSYGETQYF. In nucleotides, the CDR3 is TGTGCCAGCAGTTACGGAGAGACCCAGTACTTC.